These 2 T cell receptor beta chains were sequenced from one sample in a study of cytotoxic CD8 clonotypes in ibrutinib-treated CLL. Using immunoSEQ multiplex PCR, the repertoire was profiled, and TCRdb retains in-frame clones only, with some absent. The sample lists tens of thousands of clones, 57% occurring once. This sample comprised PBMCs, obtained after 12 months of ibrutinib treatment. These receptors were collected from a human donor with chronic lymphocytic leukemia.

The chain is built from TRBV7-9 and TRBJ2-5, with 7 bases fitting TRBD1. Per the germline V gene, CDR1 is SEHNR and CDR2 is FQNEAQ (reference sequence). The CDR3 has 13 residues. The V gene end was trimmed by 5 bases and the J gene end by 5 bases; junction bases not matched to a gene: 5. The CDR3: CASSTQGQETQYF. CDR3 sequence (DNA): TGTGCCAGCAGCACACAGGGGCAGGAGACCCAGTACTTC. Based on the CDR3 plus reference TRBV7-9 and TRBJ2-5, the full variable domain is DTGVSQNPRHKITKRGQNVTFRCDPISEHNRLYWYRQTLGQGPEFLTYFQNEAQLEKSRLLSDRFSAERPKGSFSTLEIQRTEQGDSAMYLCASSTQGQETQYFGPGTRLLVL.

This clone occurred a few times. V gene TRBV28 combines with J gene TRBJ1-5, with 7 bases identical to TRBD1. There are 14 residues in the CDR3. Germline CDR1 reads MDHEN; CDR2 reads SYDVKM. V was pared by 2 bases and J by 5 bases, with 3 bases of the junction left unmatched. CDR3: CASSLQQGYQPQHF. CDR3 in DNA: TGTGCCAGCAGTTTACAACAGGGGTATCAGCCCCAGCATTTT.